This T cell receptor (beta chain) was retrieved from a study of Ad26.COV2.S vaccination and SARS-CoV-2 variants. The study, taken as a whole, reports: Recipients given vaccine exceeded placebo recipients in spike-specific TCR breadth.

Germline lookup yields CDR1 PRHDT and CDR2 FYEKMQ (reference sequence). The CDR3 contains 17 residues. Trimming took 3 bases from V and 1 from J; bases not matched to a gene: 10. Treatment described: over 15 received Ad26.COV2.S at low or high dose, single or two shots; five or six received placebo; per-sample allocation not given. The study sampled participants on day 63 after the first vaccine or placebo injection. An Ad26 vector expressing Wuhan-strain SARS-CoV-2 spike served as the vaccine. TCRdb's copy holds only in-frame clones and misses some; the assay was immunoSEQ multiplex PCR. The table shows about 470,000 clones, with roughly 91% occurring only once. Remarks on this clone: Its target is unknown.

Sequencing was performed on peripheral blood, taken in a trial of Ad26.COV2.S vaccine versus placebo. V gene TRBV13 combines with J gene TRBJ2-3; 7 bases agree with TRBD2. This clonotype was sampled from a person between 18 and 65 years old who received the Ad26.COV2.S COVID-19 vaccine or a placebo. The CDR3 here is CASSLGWRREGTDTQYF. The CDR3 DNA follows: TGTGCCAGCAGCTTGGGTTGGCGTCGGGAGGGCACAGATACGCAGTATTTT.